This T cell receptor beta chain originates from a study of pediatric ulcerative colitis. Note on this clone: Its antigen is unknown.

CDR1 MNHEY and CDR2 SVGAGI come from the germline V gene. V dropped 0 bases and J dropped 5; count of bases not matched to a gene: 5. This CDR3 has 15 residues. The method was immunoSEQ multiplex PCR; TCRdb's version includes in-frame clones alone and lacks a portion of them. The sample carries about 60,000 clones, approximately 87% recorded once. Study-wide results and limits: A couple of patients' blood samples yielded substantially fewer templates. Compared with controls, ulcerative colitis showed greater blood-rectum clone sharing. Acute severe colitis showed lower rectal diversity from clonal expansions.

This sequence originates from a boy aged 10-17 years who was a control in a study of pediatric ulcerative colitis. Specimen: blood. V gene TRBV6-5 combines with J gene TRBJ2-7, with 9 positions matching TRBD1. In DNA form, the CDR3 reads TGTGCCAGCAGTTACTCGGGGACAGGGCACGACGAGCAGTACTTC. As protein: CASSYSGTGHDEQYF.